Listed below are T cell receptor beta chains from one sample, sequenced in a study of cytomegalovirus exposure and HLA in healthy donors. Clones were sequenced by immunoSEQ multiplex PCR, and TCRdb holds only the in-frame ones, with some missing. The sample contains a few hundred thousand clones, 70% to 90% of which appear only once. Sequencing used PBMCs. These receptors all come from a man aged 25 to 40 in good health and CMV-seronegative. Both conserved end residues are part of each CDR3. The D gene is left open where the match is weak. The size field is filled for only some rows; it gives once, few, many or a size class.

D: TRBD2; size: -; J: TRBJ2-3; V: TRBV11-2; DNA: TGTGCCAGCAGCTTAGGGGGGGGGAAACAGTATTTT; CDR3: CASSLGGGKQYF
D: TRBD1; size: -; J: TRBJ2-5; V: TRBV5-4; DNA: TGTGCCAGCAGCTGGGGGACAGGGGGCGCGAAGACCCAGTACTTC; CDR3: CASSWGTGGAKTQYF
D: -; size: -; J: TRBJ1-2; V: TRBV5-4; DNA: TGTGCCAGCAGCGAGACTAACTATGGCTACACCTTC; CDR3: CASSETNYGYTF
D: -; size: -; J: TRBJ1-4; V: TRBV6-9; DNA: TGTGCCAGCAGCCCCCACCCGGTCTCAACTAATGAAAAACTGTTTTTT; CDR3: CASSPHPVSTNEKLFF
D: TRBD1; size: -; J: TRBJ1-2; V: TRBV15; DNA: TGTGCCACCAGCAGAGAGGACAGGGGGCCCGGGGGCTACACCTTC; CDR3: CATSREDRGPGGYTF
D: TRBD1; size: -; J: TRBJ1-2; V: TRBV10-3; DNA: TGTGCCATCAGCGGGTGGGAGACAGGGAATGGCTACACCTTC; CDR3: CAISGWETGNGYTF
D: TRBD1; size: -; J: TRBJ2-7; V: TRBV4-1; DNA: TGCGCCAGCAGCCAAGGGGGACAGGGTACCTACGAGCAGTACTTC; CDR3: CASSQGGQGTYEQYF
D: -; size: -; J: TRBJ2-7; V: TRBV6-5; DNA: TGTGCCAGCAGGAGGGGGACGAAAACCTACGAGCAGTACTTC; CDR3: CASRRGTKTYEQYF
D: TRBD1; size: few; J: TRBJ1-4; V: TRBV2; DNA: TGTGCCAGCAGTGAGGCGGGACAGGGAGAAAAACTGTTTTTT; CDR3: CASSEAGQGEKLFF
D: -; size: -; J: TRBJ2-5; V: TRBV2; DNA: TGTGCCAGCAGGTACCTGGCAGGTATGGAGACCCAGTACTTC; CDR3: CASRYLAGMETQYF
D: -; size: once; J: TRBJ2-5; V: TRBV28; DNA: TGTGCCAGCAGTTTTAACAGTTTATGGGAGACCCAGTACTTC; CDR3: CASSFNSLWETQYF